Listed below are T cell receptor beta chains from one sample, sequenced in a study of shared clonotypes between healthy human individuals. The assay was immunoSEQ multiplex PCR, and TCRdb's table has in-frame clones only and misses some. In the table there are a few hundred thousand clones, around 97% of which are singletons. The sample consisted of naive CD4+ T cells sorted from blood. All receptors come from a woman aged 25-40 years in good health. Each CDR3 is given with its conserved first and last residue. D genes are given only for firm matches. For some rows the clone size is stated as once, few or many, or as a class when expanded; others skip it.

v_call: TRBV7-2; d_call: .; j_call: TRBJ1-5; clone_size: .; cdr3_aa: CASSSGGRGDQPQHF; cdr3_nt: TGTGCCAGCAGCTCGGGAGGCAGGGGCGATCAGCCCCAGCATTTT
v_call: TRBV5-4; d_call: TRBD2; j_call: TRBJ2-1; clone_size: .; cdr3_aa: CASSPLAGNENEQFF; cdr3_nt: TGTGCCAGCAGCCCACTAGCGGGAAATGAGAATGAGCAGTTCTTC
v_call: TRBV11-2; d_call: TRBD2; j_call: TRBJ2-7; clone_size: .; cdr3_aa: CASSALGLAGGYEQYF; cdr3_nt: TGTGCCAGCAGCGCCCTGGGACTAGCGGGAGGCTACGAGCAGTACTTC
v_call: TRBV4-1; d_call: .; j_call: TRBJ1-4; clone_size: .; cdr3_aa: CASSPQGGGRINYEKLFF; cdr3_nt: TGCGCCAGCAGCCCCCAAGGGGGGGGCCGGATTAACTATGAAAAACTGTTTTTT
v_call: TRBV28; d_call: .; j_call: TRBJ2-1; clone_size: .; cdr3_aa: CASSLRDRNNEQFF; cdr3_nt: TGTGCCAGCAGTTTAAGGGACCGCAACAATGAGCAGTTCTTC
v_call: TRBV29-1; d_call: .; j_call: TRBJ2-7; clone_size: .; cdr3_aa: CSARDWGHEQYF; cdr3_nt: TGCAGCGCCCGGGACTGGGGCCACGAGCAGTACTTC
v_call: TRBV4-1; d_call: TRBD2; j_call: TRBJ2-1; clone_size: .; cdr3_aa: CASSQERRVVDRGDEQFF; cdr3_nt: TGCGCCAGCAGCCAAGAACGGCGGGTCGTGGACCGGGGGGATGAGCAGTTCTTC
v_call: TRBV25-1; d_call: .; j_call: TRBJ2-5; clone_size: .; cdr3_aa: CASGEETQYF; cdr3_nt: TGTGCCAGTGGGGAAGAGACCCAGTACTTC
v_call: TRBV5-1; d_call: TRBD1; j_call: TRBJ2-3; clone_size: .; cdr3_aa: CASSRARDRVGDTQYF; cdr3_nt: TGCGCCAGCAGCCGTGCCAGGGACAGGGTGGGAGATACGCAGTATTTT
v_call: TRBV2; d_call: TRBD1; j_call: TRBJ2-7; clone_size: .; cdr3_aa: CASKPGTGGHEQYF; cdr3_nt: TGTGCCAGTAAGCCCGGGACAGGGGGTCACGAGCAGTACTTC
v_call: TRBV5-5; d_call: .; j_call: TRBJ1-2; clone_size: .; cdr3_aa: CASSLEAGGYTF; cdr3_nt: TGTGCCAGCAGCTTGGAGGCTGGAGGCTACACCTTC
v_call: TRBV4-1; d_call: .; j_call: TRBJ1-2; clone_size: .; cdr3_aa: CASSQDPGSYGYTF; cdr3_nt: TGCGCCAGCAGCCAAGATCCCGGGTCGTATGGCTACACCTTC
v_call: TRBV18; d_call: .; j_call: TRBJ2-7; clone_size: .; cdr3_aa: CASSQGTALLSEQYF; cdr3_nt: TGTGCCAGCTCCCAAGGGACTGCCCTCCTCAGCGAGCAGTACTTC
v_call: TRBV25-1; d_call: .; j_call: TRBJ1-4; clone_size: .; cdr3_aa: CASSDRTNEKLFF; cdr3_nt: TGTGCCAGCAGTGATAGGACCAATGAAAAACTGTTTTTT
v_call: TRBV1; d_call: .; j_call: TRBJ1-2; clone_size: .; cdr3_aa: CTSSHDSRDRGDGYTF; cdr3_nt: TGCACCAGCAGCCACGATTCCCGGGACAGGGGGGATGGCTACACCTTC
v_call: TRBV7-8; d_call: .; j_call: TRBJ2-5; clone_size: .; cdr3_aa: CASSFRGEVGTQYF; cdr3_nt: TGTGCCAGCAGCTTCCGGGGAGAGGTTGGGACCCAGTACTTC
v_call: TRBV6-5; d_call: .; j_call: TRBJ2-3; clone_size: .; cdr3_aa: CASTPFSTDTQYF; cdr3_nt: TGTGCCAGCACCCCGTTTAGCACAGATACGCAGTATTTT
v_call: TRBV6-1; d_call: TRBD1; j_call: TRBJ1-1; clone_size: .; cdr3_aa: CASSKYRGNTEAFF; cdr3_nt: TGTGCCAGCAGTAAGTACAGGGGGAACACTGAAGCTTTCTTT
v_call: TRBV27; d_call: .; j_call: TRBJ2-2; clone_size: .; cdr3_aa: CASRVQGITGELFF; cdr3_nt: TGTGCCAGCAGAGTACAGGGTATCACCGGGGAGCTGTTTTTT
v_call: TRBV30; d_call: TRBD2; j_call: TRBJ2-3; clone_size: .; cdr3_aa: CAWSLSRTSGRFGGTDTQYF; cdr3_nt: TGTGCCTGGAGTCTATCCCGGACTAGCGGGAGATTCGGAGGGACAGATACGCAGTATTTT
v_call: TRBV21-1; d_call: .; j_call: TRBJ2-7; clone_size: .; cdr3_aa: CASSKVRHSEGRGEQYF; cdr3_nt: TGTGCCAGCAGCAAAGTGAGACATTCCGAGGGGCGGGGAGAGCAGTACTTC
v_call: TRBV6-6; d_call: .; j_call: TRBJ1-4; clone_size: .; cdr3_aa: CASSSTDGEKLFF; cdr3_nt: TGTGCCAGCAGCTCGACAGACGGTGAAAAACTGTTTTTT
v_call: TRBV11-2; d_call: .; j_call: TRBJ2-1; clone_size: .; cdr3_aa: CASSKEGPQLSYNEQFF; cdr3_nt: TGTGCCAGCAGCAAAGAAGGACCGCAACTCTCCTACAATGAGCAGTTCTTC
v_call: TRBV6-5; d_call: .; j_call: TRBJ1-4; clone_size: .; cdr3_aa: CASSYTRTATNEKLFF; cdr3_nt: TGTGCCAGCAGTTATACCCGGACAGCAACTAATGAAAAACTGTTTTTT
v_call: TRBV23-1; d_call: TRBD2; j_call: TRBJ2-2; clone_size: .; cdr3_aa: CASSHLAGSTGELFF; cdr3_nt: TGCGCCAGCAGTCACCTAGCGGGATCCACCGGGGAGCTGTTTTTT
v_call: TRBV20-1; d_call: TRBD2; j_call: TRBJ2-1; clone_size: once; cdr3_aa: CSARTSGRFF; cdr3_nt: TGCAGTGCTAGGACTAGCGGGAGGTTCTTC
v_call: TRBV7-9; d_call: .; j_call: TRBJ2-1; clone_size: .; cdr3_aa: CASSSGTEQFF; cdr3_nt: TGTGCCAGCAGCTCCGGGACCGAGCAGTTCTTC
v_call: TRBV5-8; d_call: .; j_call: TRBJ1-5; clone_size: .; cdr3_aa: CASSLSVGAGASNQPQHF; cdr3_nt: TGTGCCAGCAGCTTGTCCGTGGGGGCAGGAGCTAGCAATCAGCCCCAGCATTTT
v_call: TRBV18; d_call: .; j_call: TRBJ2-7; clone_size: .; cdr3_aa: CASSPMAQRAYEQYF; cdr3_nt: TGTGCCAGCTCACCAATGGCCCAAAGGGCTTACGAGCAGTACTTC
v_call: TRBV5-3; d_call: .; j_call: TRBJ1-3; clone_size: once; cdr3_aa: CARHRTRSVTSGNTIYF; cdr3_nt: TGTGCCAGACACCGGACAAGAAGCGTAACCTCTGGAAACACCATATATTTT
v_call: TRBV28; d_call: TRBD2; j_call: TRBJ2-1; clone_size: .; cdr3_aa: CASGLLAGAYNEQFF; cdr3_nt: TGTGCCAGCGGGCTTCTAGCGGGTGCCTACAATGAGCAGTTCTTC
v_call: TRBV6-5; d_call: TRBD1; j_call: TRBJ2-7; clone_size: .; cdr3_aa: CASSRLQGAWEQYF; cdr3_nt: TGTGCCAGCAGTCGGCTACAGGGGGCTTGGGAGCAGTACTTC
v_call: TRBV23-1; d_call: TRBD1; j_call: TRBJ1-5; clone_size: .; cdr3_aa: CASRRQGDQPQHF; cdr3_nt: TGCGCCAGCAGACGACAGGGAGATCAGCCCCAGCATTTT
v_call: TRBV13; d_call: .; j_call: TRBJ2-6; clone_size: .; cdr3_aa: CASSLGTGSGANVLTF; cdr3_nt: TGTGCCAGCAGCTTAGGTACTGGCTCTGGGGCCAACGTCCTGACTTTC
v_call: TRBV1; d_call: .; j_call: TRBJ1-2; clone_size: .; cdr3_aa: CTSRRLRLRKTYGYTF; cdr3_nt: TGCACCAGCAGACGACTCCGTTTGCGAAAGACCTATGGCTACACCTTC
v_call: TRBV28; d_call: .; j_call: TRBJ2-7; clone_size: .; cdr3_aa: CASRAPGRGYEQYF; cdr3_nt: TGTGCCAGCAGGGCCCCCGGGAGAGGGTACGAGCAGTACTTC
v_call: TRBV11-3; d_call: .; j_call: TRBJ1-3; clone_size: .; cdr3_aa: CASSLVTGSGNTIYF; cdr3_nt: TGTGCCAGCAGCTTAGTCACAGGGTCTGGAAACACCATATATTTT
v_call: TRBV7-3; d_call: TRBD2; j_call: TRBJ2-1; clone_size: few; cdr3_aa: CASSMTSGSSRNEQFF; cdr3_nt: TGTGCCAGCAGCATGACTAGCGGGAGCTCAAGGAATGAGCAGTTCTTC
v_call: TRBV5-1; d_call: .; j_call: TRBJ1-3; clone_size: .; cdr3_aa: CASSGGSSGNTIYF; cdr3_nt: TGCGCCAGCAGCGGCGGGAGCTCTGGAAACACCATATATTTT
v_call: TRBV10-1; d_call: .; j_call: TRBJ2-7; clone_size: .; cdr3_aa: CASSGDPSEQYF; cdr3_nt: TGCGCCAGCAGTGGGGATCCTAGCGAGCAGTACTTC
v_call: TRBV18; d_call: .; j_call: TRBJ1-5; clone_size: .; cdr3_aa: CASSPQEFNQPQHF; cdr3_nt: TGTGCCAGCTCACCTCAGGAGTTCAATCAGCCCCAGCATTTT
v_call: TRBV6-6; d_call: .; j_call: TRBJ2-1; clone_size: once; cdr3_aa: CASSSSASSYNEQFF; cdr3_nt: TGTGCCAGCAGTTCTAGCGCAAGCTCCTACAATGAGCAGTTCTTC
v_call: TRBV6-6; d_call: TRBD1; j_call: TRBJ2-7; clone_size: .; cdr3_aa: CASSSGTVYEQYF; cdr3_nt: TGTGCCAGCAGTTCCGGGACAGTCTACGAGCAGTACTTC
v_call: TRBV10-3; d_call: TRBD1; j_call: TRBJ1-1; clone_size: .; cdr3_aa: CATRTGANTEAFF; cdr3_nt: TGTGCCACTAGGACAGGGGCGAACACTGAAGCTTTCTTT
v_call: TRBV27; d_call: .; j_call: TRBJ2-5; clone_size: .; cdr3_aa: CASSPTSGETQYF; cdr3_nt: TGTGCCAGCAGCCCAACTAGTGGCGAGACCCAGTACTTC
v_call: TRBV5-4; d_call: .; j_call: TRBJ1-1; clone_size: .; cdr3_aa: CASSLAAVMNTEAFF; cdr3_nt: TGTGCCAGCAGCTTGGCGGCAGTCATGAACACTGAAGCTTTCTTT
v_call: TRBV7-6; d_call: TRBD1; j_call: TRBJ1-6; clone_size: .; cdr3_aa: CASSLTGTGVVSPLHF; cdr3_nt: TGTGCCAGCAGCCTAACCGGGACAGGGGTGGTCTCACCCCTCCACTTT
v_call: TRBV6-1; d_call: .; j_call: TRBJ2-6; clone_size: .; cdr3_aa: CASSVGANVLTF; cdr3_nt: TGTGCCAGCAGTGTTGGGGCCAACGTCCTGACTTTC
v_call: TRBV28; d_call: .; j_call: TRBJ1-5; clone_size: .; cdr3_aa: CASSSDTRRGQPQHF; cdr3_nt: TGTGCCAGCAGTTCCGACACCCGCAGAGGTCAGCCCCAGCATTTT
v_call: TRBV5-1; d_call: .; j_call: TRBJ2-7; clone_size: .; cdr3_aa: CASRGDNNYEQYF; cdr3_nt: TGCGCCAGCAGAGGGGACAACAACTACGAGCAGTACTTC
v_call: TRBV7-9; d_call: .; j_call: TRBJ2-1; clone_size: .; cdr3_aa: CASSLDNYNEQFF; cdr3_nt: TGTGCCAGCAGCTTAGACAACTACAATGAGCAGTTCTTC